This T cell receptor beta chain was sequenced during a study of vaccination and CD4 T cells after COVID-19. Turning to this clonotype: Its cognate antigen is unknown. An end of the junction does not agree with germline; a read error may underlie this.

Germline V CDR1 and CDR2: DFQATT, SNEGSKA (reference sequence). This CDR3 region has 12 residues. Described treatment: roughly 10-day PBMC culture with coronavirus spike peptide pools or control peptides (ViraFEST assay). The Oncomine TCR Beta short-read assay sequenced DNA from cultured CD4+ T cells. Genomic DNA was isolated from CD4+ T cells that had been cultured. TCRdb called the PCR reads again in MiXCR, with one record for every CDR3 protein. The table lists about 20,000 distinct CDR3 sequences, 45% to 55% of them singletons. The sample taken for sequencing was CD4+ T cells from blood, cultured in vitro. This chain uses TRBV20-1 with TRBJ2-3; D gene unclear. The TCR was taken from a human donor who had recovered from COVID-19. The CDR3 DNA is TGCAGTGCTGGAGACCGCACAGATACGCAGTATTTT. Translation gives CSAGDRTDTQYF.